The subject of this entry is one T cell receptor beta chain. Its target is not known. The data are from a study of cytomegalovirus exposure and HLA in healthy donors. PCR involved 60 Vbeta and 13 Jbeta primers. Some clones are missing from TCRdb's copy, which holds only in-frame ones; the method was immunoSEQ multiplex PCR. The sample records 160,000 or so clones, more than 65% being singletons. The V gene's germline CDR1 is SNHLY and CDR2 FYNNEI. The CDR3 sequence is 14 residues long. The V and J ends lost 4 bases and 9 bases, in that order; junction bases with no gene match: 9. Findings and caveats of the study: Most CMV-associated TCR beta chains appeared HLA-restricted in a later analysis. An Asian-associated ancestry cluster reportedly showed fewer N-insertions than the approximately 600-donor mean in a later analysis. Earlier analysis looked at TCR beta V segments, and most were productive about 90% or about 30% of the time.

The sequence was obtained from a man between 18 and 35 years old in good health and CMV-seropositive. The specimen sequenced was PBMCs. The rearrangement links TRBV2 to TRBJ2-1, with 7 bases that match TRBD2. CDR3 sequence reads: CASSVGWEGLEQFF. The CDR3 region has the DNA TGTGCCAGCAGTGTTGGATGGGAGGGCCTTGAGCAGTTCTTC.